The next 10 T cell receptor beta chains were all read from a single sample in a study of T cells in localized non-small cell lung cancer. The assay was immunoSEQ multiplex PCR, and TCRdb's table has in-frame clones only and misses some. The profile shows about 74,000 clones, 65% to 85% of them singletons. This specimen was peripheral blood, taken before any cancer treatment. Receptor source: a female donor of 60 years or more with stage I lung adenocarcinoma.

The chain carries TRBV13 and TRBJ2-2, with 11 bases fitting TRBD2. V lost 2 bases, J lost 4 bases, and 12 bases stayed unmatched. This CDR3 spans 19 amino acids. In germline, CDR1 is PRHDT, CDR2 FYEKMQ (reference sequence). CDR3 protein: CASSLRLAGGRQSTGELFF. In nucleotides, the CDR3 is TGTGCCAGCAGCTTACGCCTAGCGGGGGGCCGTCAATCCACCGGGGAGCTGTTTTTT.

Remarks on this clone: Compared with germline, one end of the junction differs, possibly owing to a read error. The CDR3 bases are TGTGCTAGCAGCTCTACACCAGGGAGCACAGATACGCAGTATTTT. This sequence encodes CASSSTPGSTDTQYF. The chain recombines TRBV7-7 with TRBJ2-3; the D gene is possibly TRBD1 (5 bases). Germline-derived CDR1 and CDR2 are SSHAT and FNYEAQ (reference sequence). This CDR3 has 15 residues.

V usage is TRBV11-3 and J usage is TRBJ1-2; TRBD1 aligns across 7 bases. In germline, CDR1 is SGHNT, CDR2 YENEEA. The CDR3 covers 14 residues. Losses at the gene ends were 4 bases for V and 4 bases for J; bases not matched to a gene: 6. In DNA, the CDR3 is TGTGCCAGCAGCTCAGGGGGTGGTGGCTATGGCTACACCTTC. Translation gives CASSSGGGGYGYTF.

J is TRBJ1-3 and V is TRBV7-2, with 7 bases matching TRBD1. With V trimmed by 10 bases and J by 0 bases, 9 bases remained unmatched. The length of the CDR3 is 15 residues. CDR1 and CDR2 from the germline V gene are SGHTA and FQGNSA. CDR3 sequence: CATQGVPLSGNTIYF. The CDR3, as DNA: TGTGCCACCCAGGGGGTGCCCCTCTCTGGAAACACCATATATTTT.

CDR3 DNA: TGTGCCAGCAGCTTAGTACCAGCGGACTACGAGCAGTACTTC. This sequence encodes CASSLVPADYEQYF. The chain joins TRBV7-9 to TRBJ2-7; maybe TRBD2 (5 bases). V lost 1 base to trimming and J lost 3 bases, with 10 bases between them. Germline V gene sequence: CDR1 SEHNR, CDR2 FQNEAQ (reference sequence). The CDR3 spans 14 residues. Full variable domain (remainder filled in from reference TRBV7-9 and TRBJ2-7): DTGVSQNPRHKITKRGQNVTFRCDPISEHNRLYWYRQTLGQGPEFLTYFQNEAQLEKSRLLSDRFSAERPKGSFSTLEIQRTEQGDSAMYLCASSLVPADYEQYFGPGTRLTVT.

This rearrangement joins TRBV7-2 to TRBJ1-2, with D unclear. The CDR3 contains 13 residues. The germline CDR1 and CDR2 sequences are SGHTA and FQGNSA. The ends were cut back, 1 base at V and 2 bases at J, with 5 bases in the middle. In nucleotides, the CDR3 is TGTGCCAGCAGCTTAGGCGCCAACTATGGCTACACCTTC. Protein product: CASSLGANYGYTF.

This chain connects TRBV14 to TRBJ2-3, with unresolved D. Between the trimmed V and J ends, which lost 7 bases and 6 bases, there was a span of 20 bases. Per germline, CDR1 SGHDN and CDR2 FVKESK. The CDR3 loop spans 15 amino acids. The CDR3 DNA reads TGTGCCAGCACCCTTGGAGACCTCCCCTTCGATACGCAGTATTTT. Encoded protein: CASTLGDLPFDTQYF.

The V and J genes are TRBV4-1 and TRBJ2-7; D ambiguous. The CDR3 covers 13 residues. V lost 2 bases and J lost 2, with 7 bases in between. Germline V gene data show CDR1 as MGHRA and CDR2 as YSYEKL. The DNA for the CDR3 is TGCGCCAGCAGCCAACAGGTCGCCTACGAGCAGTACTTC. Translating gives CASSQQVAYEQYF.

V gene TRBV18 combines with J gene TRBJ2-7, with D perhaps matching TRBD1 (6 bases). The CDR3 runs 15 residues. Germline CDR1 is KGHSH and CDR2 is LQKENI. Trimming pared 5 bases from V and 3 bases from J, leaving 17 bases between. For the CDR3, the DNA is TGTGCCAGCTCATCATCCGGGACATTGAGCTACGAGCAGTACTTC. This sequence encodes CASSSSGTLSYEQYF.

The chain couples TRBV28 to TRBJ1-3, with D tentatively TRBD1 (6 bases). CDR1 is MDHEN and CDR2 is SYDVKM in the germline V gene. Trimming removed 5 bases at V and 2 bases at J, with 13 bases between. This CDR3 is 15 amino acids long. CDR3 amino acids: CASSTTGQAGNTIYF. CDR3 in DNA: TGTGCCAGCAGTACCACAGGGCAAGCTGGAAACACCATATATTTT.